This T cell receptor (beta chain) comes out of a study of blood T cells in healthy people across ages. Regarding the study as a whole: Naive T cell percentage by flow cytometry tracked strongly with beta diversity.

This clonotype occurred a few times. Its matching antigen is unknown. For the second PCR, which ran for 7 to 11 cycles, a sample-barcoded 5' primer and a J-beta primer mix were used. Every molecule of cDNA carried a tag from a template-switch adaptor with 12 random nucleotides. All samples gave at least 2.5 million CDR3-containing paired-end reads. TCRdb itself ran the 5' RACE reads through MiXCR, one entry per CDR3 protein. The sample holds about 1,500,000 distinct CDR3 sequences, around 42% seen once. Germline V lookup: CDR1 SGHRS, CDR2 YFSETQ. The CDR3 sequence is 16 residues long. The germline V and J ends were trimmed by 2 bases and 4 bases, with 16 bases remaining between them. RNA extraction gave at least 5 micrograms of total RNA per sample.

The TCR originated in a woman younger than 30 in good health. J is TRBJ2-1 and V is TRBV5-1; the D is unclear. Sequenced sample: blood. The DNA of the CDR3 is TGCGCCAGCAGCTTCACCGATTCCGTGAGATACAATGAGCAGTTCTTC. It is translated as CASSFTDSVRYNEQFF.